Described below is a single T cell receptor beta chain sequence and its context. A J-beta primer mix and a sample-barcoded 5' primer were used in a second PCR of roughly 7 to 12 cycles. Via MiXCR, TCRdb re-called the 5' RACE reads, giving one row per CDR3 protein. This repertoire shows 800,000 or so distinct CDR3 sequences, 35% to 50% found once; its top ten account for 15% to 20%. This record belongs to a study of blood T cells in healthy people across ages. Germline CDR1 DFQATT, CDR2 SNEGSKA (reference sequence). The CDR3 has 15 residues. V was pared by 3 bases and J by 3 bases, with 8 bases of the junction left unmatched.

The rearrangement joins TRBV20-1 to TRBJ1-5; 7 bases are a match to TRBD1. The clonotype originates from an elderly man in good health. Input material: blood. The CDR3 nucleotides are TGCAGTGCTAGGGTTCAAGGGGGCAACAATCAGCCCCAGCATTTT. It translates to CSARVQGGNNQPQHF.